This T cell receptor (beta chain) was identified in a study of radiotherapy plus CTLA-4 blockade in lung cancer (dated by TCRdb to the late 2010s). With regard to the full study: Among the enrolled patients, about 19% had an objective response, and 31% reached disease control.

This clone has just one count. The antigen this receptor binds is unknown. There are no base qualities to consult, and no much larger clone falls within one base. To prepare the library, the immunoSEQ multiplex PCR assay was applied. TCRdb's version of the immuneACCESS table is confined to in-frame rearrangements and falls short of the full clone set. An unresolved V gene accounts for under half of the shortfall where checked; the remainder is of unknown origin. In this sample the table shows about 62,000 clones, roughly four fifths of which occur a single time. 2.9% of the sample is held by the ten biggest clonotypes. Focal radiation therapy combined with CTLA-4 blockade (ipilimumab) was tested in patients with chemo-refractory metastatic non-small-cell lung cancer. Looking up the germline V gene yields CDR1 MGHRA and CDR2 YSYEKL. Including the terminal cysteine and phenylalanine, the CDR3 comprises 15 residues. CDR3 DNA only is kept here, 45 bases in frame from base 1. V lost 2 bases and J lost 5 bases, and the count of bases not matched to a germline gene is 6.

Summary of the overall study and its limitations: After treatment with radiotherapy and ipilimumab, TCR clones that originated in tumors expanded in peripheral blood. Early dynamic changes in blood T cell clones, together with increased serum interferon-beta after radiation, were reported as the strongest predictors of response.

The sequence derives from a human donor with non-small cell lung cancer who had a complete response to radiotherapy plus ipilimumab. The rearranged chain carries TRBV4-1 and TRBJ2-5; 9 bases in the middle match TRBD2. The sequences come from peripheral blood, collected from a patient treated with radiotherapy plus ipilimumab. The DNA sequence reads TGCGCCAGCAGCCAACTAGCGGGGAGGTCGGAGACCCAGTACTTC. Translated, this is CASSQLAGRSETQYF.